This note documents a single T cell receptor (beta chain) sequence. Its cognate antigen is unknown. The data were taken from a study of Graves' ophthalmopathy and Graves' hyperthyroidism. Study information: Before any treatment was given, at initial diagnosis, peripheral blood was collected. Study-wide results and limits: Blood shared most expanded thyroid clonotypes above 0.001 frequency.

Germline values: CDR1 SNHLY, CDR2 FYNNEI. Between the trimmed V and J ends, which lost 9 bases and 0 bases, there was a span of 8 bases. This CDR3 is 12 amino acids long. Amplification of TCR beta CDR3 regions used RNA transcripts. The first-round RT-PCR employed HTBI primers together with the Qiagen OneStep RT-PCR kit. A multiplex PCR was then performed as the second round. TCRdb redid the calling of the multiplex PCR reads with MiXCR, one entry per CDR3 protein. The sample records about 700,000 distinct CDR3 sequences, 40% being singletons. Clinical symptoms and serum thyroxine were used for diagnosis; TRAb, thyroid ultrasound and orbital computed tomography were also relied on. The source of the PBMCs was 8.5 to 10 ml of fresh peripheral blood.

The V and J genes are TRBV2 and TRBJ1-1; D is perhaps TRBD1 (5 bases). This clonotype was obtained from an adult man with Graves' ophthalmopathy. The specimen was peripheral blood. The CDR3 here is CARQVMNTEAFF. In DNA, the CDR3 is TGTGCCAGACAGGTCATGAACACTGAAGCTTTCTTT.